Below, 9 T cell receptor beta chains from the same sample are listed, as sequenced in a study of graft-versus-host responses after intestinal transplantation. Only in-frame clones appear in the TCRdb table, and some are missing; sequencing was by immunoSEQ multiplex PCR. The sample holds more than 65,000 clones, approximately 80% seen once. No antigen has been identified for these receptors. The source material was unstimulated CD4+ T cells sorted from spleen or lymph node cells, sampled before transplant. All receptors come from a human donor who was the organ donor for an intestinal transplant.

The CDR3 loop is CASQDRADTQYF. DNA of the CDR3: TGTGCCAGCCAAGACAGGGCAGATACGCAGTATTTT. The chain combines TRBV6-5 with TRBJ2-3; 7 positions agree with TRBD1. This CDR3 is 12 amino acids long. V lost 8 bases to trimming and J lost 4 bases; unmatched junction nucleotides: 3. CDR1 is MNHEY, CDR2 SVGAGI, per germline.

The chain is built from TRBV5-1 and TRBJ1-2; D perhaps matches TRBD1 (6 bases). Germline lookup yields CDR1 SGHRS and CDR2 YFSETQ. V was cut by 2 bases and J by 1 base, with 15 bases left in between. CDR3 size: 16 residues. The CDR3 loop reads CASSFSGVSGNYGYTF. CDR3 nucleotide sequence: TGCGCCAGCAGCTTTTCAGGGGTTTCCGGTAACTATGGCTACACCTTC.

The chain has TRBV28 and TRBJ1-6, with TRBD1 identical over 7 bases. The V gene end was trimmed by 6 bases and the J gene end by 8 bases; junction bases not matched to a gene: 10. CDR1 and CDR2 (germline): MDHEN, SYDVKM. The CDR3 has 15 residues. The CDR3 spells CASRPSGTADSPLHF. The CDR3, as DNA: TGTGCCAGCAGGCCATCCGGGACAGCGGATTCACCCCTCCACTTT. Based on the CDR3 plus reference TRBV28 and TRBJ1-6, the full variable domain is DVKVTQSSRYLVKRTGEKVFLECVQDMDHENMFWYRQDPGLGLRLIYFSYDVKMKEKGDIPEGYSVSREKKERFSLILESASTNQTSMYLCASRPSGTADSPLHFGNGTRLTVT.

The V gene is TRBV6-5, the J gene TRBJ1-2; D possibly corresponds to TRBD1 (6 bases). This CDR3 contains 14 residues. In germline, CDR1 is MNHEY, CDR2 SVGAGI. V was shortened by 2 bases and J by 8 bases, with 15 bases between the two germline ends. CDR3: CASSYPTGEGGYTF. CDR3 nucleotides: TGTGCCAGCAGTTACCCGACAGGAGAGGGCGGCTACACCTTC.

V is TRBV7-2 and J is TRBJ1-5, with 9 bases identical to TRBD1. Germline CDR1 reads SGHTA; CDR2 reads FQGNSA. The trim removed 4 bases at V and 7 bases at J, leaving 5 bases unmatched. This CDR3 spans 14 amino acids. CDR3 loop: CASSSTGGGQPQHF. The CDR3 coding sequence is TGTGCCAGCAGCTCAACAGGGGGCGGACAGCCCCAGCATTTT.

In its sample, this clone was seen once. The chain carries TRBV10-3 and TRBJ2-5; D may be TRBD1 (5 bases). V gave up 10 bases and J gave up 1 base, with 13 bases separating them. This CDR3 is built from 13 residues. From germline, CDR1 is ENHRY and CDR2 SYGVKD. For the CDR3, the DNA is TGTGCCACCCGGACAATTATCCAAGAGACCCAGTACTTC. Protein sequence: CATRTIIQETQYF.

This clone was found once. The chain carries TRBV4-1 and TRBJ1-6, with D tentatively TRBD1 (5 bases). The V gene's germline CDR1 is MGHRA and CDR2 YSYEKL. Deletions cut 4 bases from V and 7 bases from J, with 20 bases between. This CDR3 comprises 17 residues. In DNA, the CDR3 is TGCGCCAGCAGCCCCCGGAGGGACCGCGAAGTCAATTCACCCCTCCACTTT. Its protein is CASSPRRDREVNSPLHF.

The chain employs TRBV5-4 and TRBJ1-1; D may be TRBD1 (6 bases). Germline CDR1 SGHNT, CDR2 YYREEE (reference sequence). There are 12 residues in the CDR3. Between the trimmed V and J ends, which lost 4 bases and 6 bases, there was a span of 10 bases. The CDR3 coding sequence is TGTGCCAGCAGCGGGGGGGCGGCTGAAGCTTTCTTT. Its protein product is CASSGGAAEAFF.

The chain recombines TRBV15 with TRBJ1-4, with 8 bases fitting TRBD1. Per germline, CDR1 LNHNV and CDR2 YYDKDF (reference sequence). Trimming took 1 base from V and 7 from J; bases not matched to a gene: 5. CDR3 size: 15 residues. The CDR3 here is CATSRGGQGSEKLFF. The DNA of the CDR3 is TGTGCCACCAGCAGAGGTGGACAGGGAAGTGAAAAACTGTTTTTT.